Each of the 19 T cell receptor beta chains below was sequenced from the same sample in a study of blood T cells in healthy people across ages. A second about 7 to 12 cycle PCR used barcoded and J-beta primers. TCRdb re-called the 5' RACE reads through MiXCR, storing one row per CDR3 protein. The sample contains more than 750,000 distinct CDR3 sequences, about 27% of which appear only once. The same data also contributed to another study, on T cells of mothers and their children.

Sequenced input: blood. Receptors originate from a middle-aged woman in good health.

V and J are TRBV14 and TRBJ1-2; 8 bases map to TRBD1. V trimming: 3 bases; J trimming: 2 bases; junction bases outside the gene matches: 8. Looked up from germline, CDR1 is SGHDN and CDR2 is FVKESK. The CDR3 loop spans 16 amino acids. This chain's CDR3 is CASSQEDRGVNYGYTF. CDR3 coding DNA: TGTGCCAGCAGCCAGGAAGACAGGGGCGTCAACTATGGCTACACCTTC.

This clonotype was counted a few times. This chain connects TRBV18 to TRBJ2-5, with TRBD2 identical over 9 bases. V was pared by 1 base and J by 2 bases, with 11 bases of the junction left unmatched. The CDR3 is 18 residues long. Per the germline V gene, CDR1 is KGHSH and CDR2 is LQKENI. CDR3 DNA: TGTGCCAGCTCACCACTCGGGAGAGCTAGCGGGGTTCAAGAGACCCAGTACTTC. It encodes CASSPLGRASGVQETQYF.

This clonotype occurred a few times. This chain connects TRBV2 to TRBJ1-1; D unresolved. CDR1 and CDR2 (germline): SNHLY, FYNNEI. V was shortened by 7 bases and J by 3 bases, with 12 bases between the two germline ends. The CDR3 consists of 13 residues. The CDR3 coding sequence is TGTGCCAGCAATTTAGGTGGGGACACTGAAGCTTTCTTT. It translates to CASNLGGDTEAFF. The full variable domain, in which reference TRBV2 and TRBJ1-1 provide the parts outside the CDR3, is EPEVTQTPSHQVTQMGQEVILRCVPISNHLYFYWYRQILGQKVEFLVSFYNNEISEKSEIFDDQFSVERPDGSNFTLKIRSTKLEDSAMYFCASNLGGDTEAFFGQGTRLTVV.

This clonotype was counted many times. V gene TRBV5-1 combines with J gene TRBJ2-5; 9 bases map to TRBD2. The J segment lost 4 bases and the V segment lost 1 base, leaving 8 bases of the junction unmatched. There are 16 residues in the CDR3. Germline CDR1 SGHRS, CDR2 YFSETQ. The CDR3 DNA reads TGCGCCAGCAGCTTGTCCATTAGCGGGAGCACAGAGACCCAGTACTTC. As protein: CASSLSISGSTETQYF.

The chain employs TRBV12-3 or TRBV12-4 and TRBJ2-3; the D is unclear. V shed 6 bases and J shed 5 bases, with 9 bases lying between them. This CDR3 spans 12 amino acids. The CDR3 here is CASRENGDTQYF. CDR3 sequence (DNA): TGTGCCAGCAGGGAGAACGGAGATACGCAGTATTTT.

The chain recombines TRBV20-1 with TRBJ2-5, with D perhaps given as TRBD1 or TRBD2 (5 bases each). V was trimmed by 0 bases and J by 1 base, leaving 18 bases between them. From germline, CDR1 is DFQATT and CDR2 SNEGSKA (reference sequence). This CDR3 has 17 amino acids. The CDR3 nucleotides read TGCAGTGCTAGAGAGCTCCTCGCCGGGGACCTCCAAGAGACCCAGTACTTC. The encoded protein is CSARELLAGDLQETQYF.

A few counts support this clonotype. This chain joins TRBV20-1 and TRBJ1-6, with D perhaps matching TRBD1 (5 bases). This CDR3 region has 16 residues. Looked up from germline, CDR1 is DFQATT and CDR2 is SNEGSKA (reference sequence). The germline V and J ends were trimmed by 0 bases and 7 bases, with 16 bases remaining between them. CDR3 nucleotide sequence: TGCAGTGCTAGAGATCCAGTTCAGGGTGGGAATTCACCCCTCCACTTT. It codes for CSARDPVQGGNSPLHF.

This clonotype was counted ten times or more. The genes are TRBV25-1 and TRBJ2-1, with a possible D match to TRBD2 (7 bases). The CDR3 runs 14 residues. The germline gives CDR1 MGHDK, CDR2 SYGVNS. Trimming took 4 bases from V and 5 from J, leaving 12 bases between them. Here the CDR3 reads CASSVEGGHNEQFF. The CDR3 nucleotides read TGTGCCAGCAGTGTTGAGGGGGGGCACAATGAGCAGTTCTTC.

The V call is TRBV29-1, the J call TRBJ2-1; 8 bases are shared with TRBD2. Per the germline V gene, CDR1 is SQVTM and CDR2 is ANQGSEA. After removal of 0 bases from V and 12 bases from J, the junction contained 13 bases not matched to a gene. The CDR3 runs to 15 residues. In DNA form, the CDR3 reads TGCAGCGTTGAAGATCCGTGGCGGGAGGCCCTTGGGCAGTTCTTC. It translates to CSVEDPWREALGQFF.

The chain uses TRBV18 and TRBJ2-3, with D tentatively TRBD2 (6 bases). This CDR3 is built from 20 residues. Germline V gene data show CDR1 as KGHSH and CDR2 as LQKENI. The ends were cut back, 3 bases at V and 0 bases at J, with 25 bases in the middle. The CDR3 spells CASSPPGRRGGRLSTDTQYF. The CDR3 DNA reads as TGTGCCAGCTCACCGCCCGGCAGGCGGGGTGGGCGCCTTAGCACAGATACGCAGTATTTT.

V and J are TRBV19 and TRBJ1-5; possibly TRBD1 for D (6 bases). CDR1 and CDR2 from the germline V gene are LNHDA and SQIVND (reference sequence). This CDR3 has 13 residues. V lost 1 base, J lost 7 bases, and 8 bases lay in between. The CDR3 sequence: CASSIGDMQPQHF. DNA for the CDR3: TGTGCCAGTAGTATAGGGGACATGCAGCCCCAGCATTTT.

This clonotype was counted many times. This chain links TRBV29-1 with TRBJ2-3, with TRBD1 identical over 9 bases. This CDR3 is built from 13 residues. Germline V CDR1 and CDR2: SQVTM, ANQGSEA. V was pared by 6 bases and J by 4 bases, with 5 bases of the junction left unmatched. CDR3 nucleotides: TGCAGCGTCCGGACAGGGGTTGCAGATACGCAGTATTTT. Amino acids: CSVRTGVADTQYF.

This clonotype was counted many times. The chain recombines TRBV7-2 with TRBJ1-2; a possible D gene is TRBD1 (6 bases). The CDR3 spans 12 residues. V lost 6 bases and J lost 5, with 10 bases in between. Germline CDR1 is SGHTA and CDR2 is FQGNSA. The CDR3 DNA follows: TGTGCCAGCAGTTACCAGGGGTATGGCTACACCTTC. Translated: CASSYQGYGYTF.

This clonotype was detected only a few times. The chain uses TRBV2 and TRBJ2-3; TRBD2 might be the D (6 bases). This CDR3 spans 15 amino acids. Trimming took off 1 base at V and 3 bases at J, with 11 bases between the two ends. Germline-derived CDR1 and CDR2 are SNHLY and FYNNEI. CDR3 DNA sequence: TGTGCCAGCAGTGAAGGTATAGCGGCAACAGATACGCAGTATTTT. Encoded protein: CASSEGIAATDTQYF.

V usage is TRBV5-1 and J usage is TRBJ1-1; tentatively, D is TRBD1 (5 bases). CDR1 and CDR2 (germline): SGHRS, YFSETQ. The length of the CDR3 is 17 residues. With 0 bases removed from V and 0 bases from J, the gap between germline ends came to 15 bases. The CDR3 DNA follows: TGCGCCAGCAGCTTGGCCTCGGGGCCAGCCTTGAACACTGAAGCTTTCTTT. As protein: CASSLASGPALNTEAFF.

The chain joins TRBV20-1 to TRBJ2-3; 7 bases line up with TRBD1. The V segment lost 4 bases and the J segment 0 bases; nucleotides outside the gene matches: 4. The CDR3 sequence is 14 residues long. The V gene's germline CDR1 is DFQATT and CDR2 SNEGSKA (reference sequence). The CDR3 sequence: CSATRDSSTDTQYF. CDR3 bases: TGCAGTGCTACCCGGGACAGTAGCACAGATACGCAGTATTTT.

This clonotype was seen many times. The chain recombines TRBV7-2 with TRBJ2-5; 9 bases line up with TRBD2. The ends lost 3 bases at V and 4 bases at J; junction bases unmatched: 6. This CDR3 region has 15 residues. In germline, CDR1 is SGHTA, CDR2 FQGNSA. The CDR3 sequence: CASSFDASGTETQYF. CDR3 DNA sequence: TGTGCCAGCAGCTTTGATGCTAGCGGGACAGAGACCCAGTACTTC.

This clonotype was observed a few times. The chain has TRBV27 and TRBJ2-1; D unresolved. The CDR3 is 13 residues long. The V end was cut by 6 bases, the J end by 8 bases, with 14 bases between. From germline, CDR1 is MNHEY and CDR2 SMNVEV (reference sequence). This CDR3 is CASSRVGPYEQFF. CDR3 DNA: TGTGCCAGCAGCCGGGTGGGCCCTTATGAGCAGTTCTTC.

The V call is TRBV4-3, the J call TRBJ1-2, with TRBD1 as a possible D gene (5 bases). From germline, CDR1 is LGHNA and CDR2 YSLEER. This CDR3 is built from 15 residues. V shed 8 bases and J shed 2 bases, with 18 bases lying between them. Here the CDR3 reads CASGRQLGDNYGYTF. The CDR3 DNA follows: TGCGCCAGCGGACGACAGTTAGGGGACAACTATGGCTACACCTTC.